Reported below is one TCR beta chain. The source of the sample is a study of blood T cell repertoires in COVID-19. Across the study: COVID-19 samples from acute and convalescent phases originated in the United States, Italy and Spain. The cDNA or gDNA used as material had been derived from T cells, B-cell-depleted T cells, or PBMCs.

Authors' data handling: The authors estimated nucleated cell counts from reference gene primer amplification. Libraries were prepared by immunoSEQ multiplex PCR; TCRdb keeps only in-frame clonotypes and omits some of them. For V, J and clone size, that table is used; D and trimming come from the DNA. Of fewer than 55,000 clones listed, 88% were seen once; the top ten hold 3% to 3.5%. The TCR comes from a man aged 45 to 65 with active COVID-19. Source material: peripheral blood.

CDR3: CASSSSGTGTLAKNIQYF. For the CDR3, the DNA is TGTGCCAGCAGCTCCTCCGGGACAGGGACCTTAGCCAAAAACATTCAGTACTTC. The J gene is TRBJ2-4, the V gene TRBV7-9; the match to TRBD1 covers 9 bases. The CDR3 has 18 residues. Germline trimming cut 4 bases from V and 0 bases from J; bases unmatched to any gene: 10. Germline V gene sequence: CDR1 SEHNR, CDR2 FQNEAQ (reference sequence).